These 15 T cell receptor beta chains were sequenced from one sample in a study of CD8 T cells in ankylosing spondylitis. TCRdb reprocessed the 5' RACE reads via MiXCR and lists one record per CDR3 protein. This table has around 150,000 distinct CDR3 sequences, 44% appearing once. The sample comprised synovial fluid, either unsorted or a sorted T cell fraction (not recorded which). These TCRs come from a male donor with ankylosing spondylitis.

The V gene is TRBV12-3 or TRBV12-4, the J gene TRBJ2-7, with D perhaps being TRBD1 or TRBD2 (5 bases each). CDR3 size: 14 residues. V lost 3 bases and J lost 7, with 16 bases in between. In DNA, the CDR3 is TGTGCCAGCAGTTTGTCAGGGAGCGGTGCTGAGCAGTACTTC. Translated, it gives CASSLSGSGAEQYF.

The chain has TRBV5-6 and TRBJ2-7; 10 bases are a match to TRBD1. V gave up 3 bases and J gave up 5 bases; unmatched junction bases: 5. This CDR3 comprises 14 residues. From germline, CDR1 is SGHDT and CDR2 YYEEEE. The CDR3 loop is CASSWDRGIHEQYF. The CDR3 DNA reads TGTGCCAGCAGCTGGGACAGGGGAATCCACGAGCAGTACTTC.

The chain has TRBV27 and TRBJ1-3, with a tentative D call TRBD1 (5 bases). This CDR3 has 16 amino acids. The V end lost 0 bases, the J end lost 4 bases, and 13 bases lay between the germline ends. CDR1 is MNHEY and CDR2 is SMNVEV in the germline V gene (reference sequence). DNA of the CDR3: TGTGCCAGCAGTTTATCTAGAAGGCAGGGAGGAAACACCATATATTTT. Its translation: CASSLSRRQGGNTIYF.

The chain employs TRBV6-1 and TRBJ2-2; D unresolved. The V end lost 1 base, the J end lost 6 bases, and 3 bases lay between the germline ends. The CDR3 is made up of 12 amino acids. Germline loops: CDR1 MNHNS, CDR2 SASEGT. CDR3 in DNA: TGTGCCAGCAGTGAAGGGTCCGGGGAGCTGTTTTTT. Protein: CASSEGSGELFF.

In this sample, this clonotype turned up many times. The gene calls are TRBV4-1 and TRBJ1-3; D is uncertain. This CDR3 is 15 amino acids long. Germline-derived CDR1 and CDR2 are MGHRA and YSYEKL. Trimming took off 1 base at V and 8 bases at J, with 15 bases between the two ends. CDR3 loop: CASSQVVTLPDTIYF. The CDR3 DNA follows: TGCGCCAGCAGCCAAGTGGTGACTCTTCCGGACACCATATATTTT.

In this sample, this clonotype turned up once. The gene calls are TRBV5-1 and TRBJ2-7; D perhaps matches TRBD2 (6 bases). V lost 4 bases, J lost 0 bases, and 14 bases lay in between. CDR3 length: 15 residues. From germline, CDR1 is SGHRS and CDR2 YFSETQ. CDR3 sequence reads: CASSPRGKNSYEQYF. CDR3 nucleotides: TGCGCCAGCAGCCCCCGGGGGAAGAACTCCTACGAGCAGTACTTC.

In this sample, this clonotype turned up many times. This chain connects TRBV27 to TRBJ1-1, with a possible D match to TRBD1 (5 bases). CDR1 and CDR2 (germline): MNHEY, SMNVEV (reference sequence). There are 14 residues in the CDR3. Trimming removed 6 bases from V and 4 bases from J, with 15 bases in between. The CDR3 DNA sequence: TGTGCCAGCAGCCACGGGACGGGAAGCACTGAAGCTTTCTTT. Translation: CASSHGTGSTEAFF.

This chain uses TRBV6-5 with TRBJ1-5; D unclear. V shed 2 bases and J shed 9 bases, with 11 bases lying between them. The CDR3 extends over 13 amino acids. The germline gives CDR1 MNHEY, CDR2 SVGAGI. DNA for the CDR3: TGTGCCAGCAGTTACGACACGATGGGGCCCCAGCATTTT. This translates into CASSYDTMGPQHF.

This chain connects TRBV4-2 to TRBJ2-7; no firm D call. The CDR3 has 15 amino acids. V lost 4 bases to trimming and J lost 0 bases, with 13 bases between them. Germline CDR1 reads LGHNA; CDR2 reads YNFKEQ. This CDR3 is CASSPIELHSYEQYF. Written as DNA, the CDR3 is TGTGCCAGCAGCCCAATAGAGTTGCACTCCTACGAGCAGTACTTC.

The chain has TRBV7-9 and TRBJ2-1, with a possible D match to TRBD1 (6 bases). Trimming cost V 10 bases and J 2 bases, with 12 bases left between them. Germline CDR1 is SEHNR and CDR2 is FQNEAQ (reference sequence). The CDR3 length is 13 residues. CDR3 region: CATTGRAYNEQFF. For the CDR3, the DNA is TGTGCCACCACAGGGAGAGCCTACAATGAGCAGTTCTTC.

This clonotype showed up just a few times. The CDR3 nucleotides are TGTGCCAGCAGCTTAGTCCAGGACAGGTTTCTAGGCAGCTCCTACAATGAGCAGTTCTTC. Translation gives CASSLVQDRFLGSSYNEQFF. J is TRBJ2-1 and V is TRBV11-2; 7 positions match TRBD1. Germline trimming cut 1 base from V and 0 bases from J; bases unmatched to any gene: 15. Germline V gene data show CDR1 as SGHAT and CDR2 as FQNNGV. CDR3 size: 20 residues.

This chain uses TRBV10-3 with TRBJ2-7, with TRBD2 as a possible D gene (5 bases). Germline values: CDR1 ENHRY, CDR2 SYGVKD. V lost 3 bases, J lost 2 bases, and 8 bases lay in between. The CDR3 is 13 amino acids. The DNA of the CDR3 is TGTGCCATCAGTGAACTGGGAGCCTACGAGCAGTACTTC. Translated, it gives CAISELGAYEQYF.

This clonotype turned up a few times. V is TRBV5-4 and J is TRBJ2-1; 14 bases fit TRBD2. This CDR3 has 19 residues. Germline assignment: CDR1 SGHNT and CDR2 YYREEE (reference sequence). V lost 0 bases to trimming and J lost 2 bases; unmatched junction nucleotides: 7. CDR3 nucleotide sequence: TGTGCCAGCAGCTTGGAGTCGACTAGCGGGAGGGCACCCTACAATGAGCAGTTCTTC. Its protein is CASSLESTSGRAPYNEQFF.

The V and J genes are TRBV6-2 or TRBV6-3 and TRBJ1-2; D is unresolved. The length of the CDR3 is 10 residues. Germline V gene lookup returns CDR1 MNHEY and CDR2 SVGEGT. V shed 4 bases and J shed 8 bases, with 5 bases lying between them. The CDR3 nucleotides are TGTGCCAGCAGTTGGGAGGGCTACACCTTC. Protein: CASSWEGYTF.

This rearrangement joins TRBV10-1 to TRBJ2-3, with D perhaps matching TRBD1 (6 bases). The CDR3 covers 15 residues. Trimming left V 6 bases short and J 0 bases short, with 13 bases between. Germline V gives CDR1 WNHNN, CDR2 SYGVQD (reference sequence). The CDR3 sequence is CASSPYRESTDTQYF. The DNA for the CDR3 is TGCGCCAGCAGCCCATACAGGGAGAGCACAGATACGCAGTATTTT.